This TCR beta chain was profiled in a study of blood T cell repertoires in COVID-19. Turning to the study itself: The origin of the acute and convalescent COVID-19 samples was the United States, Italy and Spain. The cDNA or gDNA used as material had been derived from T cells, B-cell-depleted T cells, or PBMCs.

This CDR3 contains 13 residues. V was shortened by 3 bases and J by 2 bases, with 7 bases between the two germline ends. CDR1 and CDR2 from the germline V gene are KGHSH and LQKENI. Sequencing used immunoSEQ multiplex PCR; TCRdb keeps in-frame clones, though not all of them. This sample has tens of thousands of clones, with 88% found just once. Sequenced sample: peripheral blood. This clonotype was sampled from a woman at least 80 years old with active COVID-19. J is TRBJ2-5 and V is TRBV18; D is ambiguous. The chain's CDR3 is CASSPGSQETQYF. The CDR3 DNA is TGTGCCAGCTCACCTGGCAGTCAAGAGACCCAGTACTTC.